This TCR beta chain was retrieved from a study of naive and memory T cell subsets. The beta constant-region primer was an equimolar mix of two oligonucleotides covering TRBC1 and TRBC2. Nested alpha and beta constant-region primers with the SP2 primer drove four PCR rounds on ligated cDNA. TCRdb recomputed calls from the UMI-ligation and nested PCR reads with MiXCR, one row per CDR3 protein. The sample holds around 90,000 distinct CDR3 sequences, 6% to 7.5% seen once. This clonotype was recorded at least ten times. The germline V gene has CDR1 LGHNA and CDR2 YNFKEQ. Trimming cost V 1 base and J 5 bases, with 6 bases left between them. The CDR3 contains 13 residues. Cells stained for CD3, CD4, CD8, CD45RA and CD27 were sorted into four subsets.

The chain combines TRBV4-2 with TRBJ2-1; TRBD2 is a possible D gene (5 bases). This TCR came from a human donor in good health. The source material was central memory CD4+ T cells from blood. The DNA for the CDR3 is TGTGCCAGCAGCCAAGGAGGGAACAATGAGCAGTTCTTC. This codes for CASSQGGNNEQFF.